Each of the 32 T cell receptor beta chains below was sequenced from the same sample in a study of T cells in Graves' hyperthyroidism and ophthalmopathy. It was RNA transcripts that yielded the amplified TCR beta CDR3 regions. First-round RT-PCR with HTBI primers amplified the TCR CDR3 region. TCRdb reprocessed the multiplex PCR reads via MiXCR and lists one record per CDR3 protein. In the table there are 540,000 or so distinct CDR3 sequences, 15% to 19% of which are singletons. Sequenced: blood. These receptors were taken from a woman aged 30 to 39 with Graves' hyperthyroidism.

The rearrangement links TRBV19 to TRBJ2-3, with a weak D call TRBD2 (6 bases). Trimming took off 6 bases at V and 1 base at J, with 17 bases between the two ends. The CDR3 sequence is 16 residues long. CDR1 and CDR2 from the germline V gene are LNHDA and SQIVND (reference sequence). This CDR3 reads CASRAGRGDGTDTQYF. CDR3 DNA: TGTGCCAGTAGAGCGGGTCGGGGCGACGGCACAGATACGCAGTATTTT.

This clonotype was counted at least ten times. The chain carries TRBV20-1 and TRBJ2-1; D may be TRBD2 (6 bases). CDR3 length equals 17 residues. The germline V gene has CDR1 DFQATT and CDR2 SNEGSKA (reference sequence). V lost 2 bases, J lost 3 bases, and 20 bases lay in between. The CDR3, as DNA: TGCAGTGCTAGAAGATCACTAGTGGGGGGAAACTACAATGAGCAGTTCTTC. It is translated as CSARRSLVGGNYNEQFF.

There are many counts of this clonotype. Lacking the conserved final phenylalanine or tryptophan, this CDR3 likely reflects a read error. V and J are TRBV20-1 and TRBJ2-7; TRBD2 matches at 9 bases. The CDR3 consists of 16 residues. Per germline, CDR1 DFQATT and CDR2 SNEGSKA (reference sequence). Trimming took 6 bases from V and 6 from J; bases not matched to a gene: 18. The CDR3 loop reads CSARPHLNSGRGEQYL. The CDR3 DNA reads TGCAGTGCCAGACCCCACCTAAATAGCGGGAGAGGCGAGCAGTACCTC.

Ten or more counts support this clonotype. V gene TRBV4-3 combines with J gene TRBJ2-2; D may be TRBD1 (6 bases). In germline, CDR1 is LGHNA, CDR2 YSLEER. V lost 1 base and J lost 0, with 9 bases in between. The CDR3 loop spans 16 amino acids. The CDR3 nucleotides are TGCGCCAGCAGCCAAGCCGGGACAACGAACACCGGGGAGCTGTTTTTT. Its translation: CASSQAGTTNTGELFF.

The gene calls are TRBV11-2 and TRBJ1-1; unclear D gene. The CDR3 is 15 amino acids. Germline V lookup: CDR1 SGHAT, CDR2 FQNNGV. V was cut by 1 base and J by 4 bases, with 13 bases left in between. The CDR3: CASSLGVRAFTEAFF. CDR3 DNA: TGTGCCAGCAGCTTAGGTGTACGGGCTTTCACTGAAGCTTTCTTT. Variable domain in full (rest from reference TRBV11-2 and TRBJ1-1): EAGVAQSPRYKIIEKRQSVAFWCNPISGHATLYWYQQILGQGPKLLIQFQNNGVVDDSQLPKDRFSAERLKGVDSTLKIQPAKLEDSAVYLCASSLGVRAFTEAFFGQGTRLTVV.

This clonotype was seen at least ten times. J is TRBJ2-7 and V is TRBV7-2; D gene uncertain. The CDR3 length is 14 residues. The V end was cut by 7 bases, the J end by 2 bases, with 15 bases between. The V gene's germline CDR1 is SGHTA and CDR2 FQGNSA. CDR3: CASTPLLPPYEQYF. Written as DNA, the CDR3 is TGTGCCAGCACACCCCTCCTCCCCCCCTACGAGCAGTACTTC.

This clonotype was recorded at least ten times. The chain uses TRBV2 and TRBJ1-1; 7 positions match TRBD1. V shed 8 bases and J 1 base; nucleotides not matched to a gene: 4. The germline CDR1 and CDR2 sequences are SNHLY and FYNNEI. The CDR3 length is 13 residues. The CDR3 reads CASGDSPNTEAFF. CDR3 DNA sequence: TGTGCCAGCGGGGACAGCCCGAACACTGAAGCTTTCTTT.

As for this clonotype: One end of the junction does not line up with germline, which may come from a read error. CDR3 region: CASSLQEAGGILF. The CDR3 DNA reads as TGTGCCAGCAGCTTACAGGAAGCGGGGGGTATTCTCTTC. The rearrangement joins TRBV7-2 to TRBJ2-1; the match to TRBD2 covers 9 bases. This CDR3 is 13 amino acids long. CDR1 is SGHTA and CDR2 is FQGNSA in the germline V gene.

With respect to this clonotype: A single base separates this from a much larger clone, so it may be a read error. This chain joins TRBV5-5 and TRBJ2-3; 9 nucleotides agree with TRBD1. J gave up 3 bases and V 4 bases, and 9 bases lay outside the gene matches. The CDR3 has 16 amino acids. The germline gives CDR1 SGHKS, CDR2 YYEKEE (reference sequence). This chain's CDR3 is CASSRTWDRETDTQYF. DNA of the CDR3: TGTGCCAGCAGCCGAACTTGGGACAGGGAAACAGATACGCAGTATTTT.

The CDR3 loop reads CASRAGGPYTGELFF. The CDR3 DNA is TGCGCCAGCAGAGCGGGAGGACCGTACACCGGGGAGCTGTTTTTT. The gene calls are TRBV5-1 and TRBJ2-2; 9 bases agree with TRBD2. From germline, CDR1 is SGHRS and CDR2 YFSETQ. Trimming cost V 5 bases and J 3 bases; bases outside gene matches: 5. The CDR3 consists of 15 residues.

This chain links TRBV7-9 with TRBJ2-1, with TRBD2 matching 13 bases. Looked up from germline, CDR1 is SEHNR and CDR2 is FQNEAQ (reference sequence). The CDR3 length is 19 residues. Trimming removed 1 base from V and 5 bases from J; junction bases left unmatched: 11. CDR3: CASSLGTSGSWVTHNEQFF. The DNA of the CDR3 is TGTGCCAGCAGCTTAGGGACTAGCGGGAGTTGGGTCACCCACAATGAGCAGTTCTTC.

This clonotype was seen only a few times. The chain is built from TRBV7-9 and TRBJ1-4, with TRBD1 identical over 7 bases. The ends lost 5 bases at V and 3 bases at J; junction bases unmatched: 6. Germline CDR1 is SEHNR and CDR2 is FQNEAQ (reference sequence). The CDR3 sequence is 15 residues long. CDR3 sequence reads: CASSPPGQSNEKLFF. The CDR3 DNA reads TGTGCCAGCAGCCCTCCGGGACAGTCTAATGAAAAACTGTTTTTT.

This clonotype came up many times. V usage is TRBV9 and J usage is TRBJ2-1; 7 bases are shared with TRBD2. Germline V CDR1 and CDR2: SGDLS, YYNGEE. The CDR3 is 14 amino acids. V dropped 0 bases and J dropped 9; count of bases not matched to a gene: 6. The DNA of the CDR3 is TGTGCCAGCAGCGTAGGAGCTAGCGGCCTTGAGCAGTTCTTC. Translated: CASSVGASGLEQFF.

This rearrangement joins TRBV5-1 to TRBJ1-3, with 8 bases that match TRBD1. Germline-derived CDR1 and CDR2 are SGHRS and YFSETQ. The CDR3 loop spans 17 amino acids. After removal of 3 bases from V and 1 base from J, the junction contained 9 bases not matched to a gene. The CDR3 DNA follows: TGCGCCAGCAGCTGGACAGGGATGGGGACTTCTGGAAACACCATATATTTT. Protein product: CASSWTGMGTSGNTIYF.

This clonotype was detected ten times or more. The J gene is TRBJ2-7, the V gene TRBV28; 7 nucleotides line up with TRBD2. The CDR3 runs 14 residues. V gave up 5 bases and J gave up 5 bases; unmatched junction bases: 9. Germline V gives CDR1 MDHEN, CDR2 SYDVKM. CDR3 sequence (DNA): TGTGCCAGCAGTGCTTACTGGGGGGGGAACGAGCAGTACTTC. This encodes CASSAYWGGNEQYF.

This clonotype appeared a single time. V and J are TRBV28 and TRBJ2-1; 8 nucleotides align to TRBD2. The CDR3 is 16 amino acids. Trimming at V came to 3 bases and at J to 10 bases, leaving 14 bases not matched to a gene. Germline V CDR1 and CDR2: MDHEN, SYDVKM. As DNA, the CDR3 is TGTGCCAGCAGTTTTGTGGCGGGAGGTGGGTCAATGGAGCAGTTCTTC. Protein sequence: CASSFVAGGGSMEQFF.

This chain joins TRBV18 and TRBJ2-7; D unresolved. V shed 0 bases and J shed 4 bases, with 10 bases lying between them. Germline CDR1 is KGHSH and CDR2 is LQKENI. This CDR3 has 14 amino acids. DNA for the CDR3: TGTGCCAGCTCACCACCGGTATCACCGTACGAGCAGTACTTC. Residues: CASSPPVSPYEQYF.

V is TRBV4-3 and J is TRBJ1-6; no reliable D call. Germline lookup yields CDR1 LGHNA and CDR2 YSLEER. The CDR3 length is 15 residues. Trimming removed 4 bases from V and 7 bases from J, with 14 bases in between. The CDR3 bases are TGCGCCAGCAGCCTTATGGCAAAGTCCAATTCACCCCTCCACTTT. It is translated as CASSLMAKSNSPLHF.

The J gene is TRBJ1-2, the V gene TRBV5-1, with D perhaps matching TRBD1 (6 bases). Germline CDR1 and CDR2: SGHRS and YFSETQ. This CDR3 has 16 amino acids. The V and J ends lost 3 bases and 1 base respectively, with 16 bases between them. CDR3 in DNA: TGCGCCAGCAGCTGGGGGCCGGACGGGAGTAACTATGGCTACACCTTC. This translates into CASSWGPDGSNYGYTF.

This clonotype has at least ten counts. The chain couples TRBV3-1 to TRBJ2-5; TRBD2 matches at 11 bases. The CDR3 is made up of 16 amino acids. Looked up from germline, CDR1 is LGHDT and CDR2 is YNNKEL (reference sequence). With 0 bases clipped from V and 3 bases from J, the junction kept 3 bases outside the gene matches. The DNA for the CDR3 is TGTGCCAGCAGCCAAGATCTAGCGGGAGGTAAAGAGACCCAGTACTTC. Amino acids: CASSQDLAGGKETQYF.

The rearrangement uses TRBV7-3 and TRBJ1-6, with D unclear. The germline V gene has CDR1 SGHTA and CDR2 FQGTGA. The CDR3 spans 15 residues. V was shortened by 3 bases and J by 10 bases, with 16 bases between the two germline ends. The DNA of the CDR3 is TGTGCCAGCAGCTTCTCGGCGGGTTCCATGTCACCCCTCCACTTT. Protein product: CASSFSAGSMSPLHF. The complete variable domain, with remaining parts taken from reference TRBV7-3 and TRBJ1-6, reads GAGVSQTPSNKVTEKGKYVELRCDPISGHTALYWYRQSLGQGPEFLIYFQGTGAADDSGLPNDRFFAVRPEGSVSTLKIQRTERGDSAVYLCASSFSAGSMSPLHFGNGTRLTVT.

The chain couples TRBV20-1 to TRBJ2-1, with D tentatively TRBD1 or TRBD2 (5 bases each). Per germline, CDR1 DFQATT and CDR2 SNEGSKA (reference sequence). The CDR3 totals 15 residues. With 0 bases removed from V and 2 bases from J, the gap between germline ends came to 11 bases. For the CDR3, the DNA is TGCAGTGCTAGAGATCCGCAGGGAGCCTACAATGAGCAGTTCTTC. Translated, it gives CSARDPQGAYNEQFF.

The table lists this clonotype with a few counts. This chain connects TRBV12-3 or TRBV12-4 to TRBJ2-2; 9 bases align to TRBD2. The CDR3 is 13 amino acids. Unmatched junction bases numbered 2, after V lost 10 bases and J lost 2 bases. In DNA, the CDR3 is TGTGCCACCGGGACTAGCAACACCGGGGAGCTGTTTTTT. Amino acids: CATGTSNTGELFF.

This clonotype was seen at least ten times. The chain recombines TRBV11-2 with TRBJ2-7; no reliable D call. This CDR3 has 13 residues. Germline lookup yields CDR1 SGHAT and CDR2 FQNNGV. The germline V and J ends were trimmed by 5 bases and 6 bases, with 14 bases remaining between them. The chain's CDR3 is CASSRGPGSEQYF. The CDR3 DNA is TGTGCCAGCAGCAGAGGCCCGGGTTCCGAGCAGTACTTC. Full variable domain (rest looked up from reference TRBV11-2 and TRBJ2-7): EAGVAQSPRYKIIEKRQSVAFWCNPISGHATLYWYQQILGQGPKLLIQFQNNGVVDDSQLPKDRFSAERLKGVDSTLKIQPAKLEDSAVYLCASSRGPGSEQYFGPGTRLTVT.

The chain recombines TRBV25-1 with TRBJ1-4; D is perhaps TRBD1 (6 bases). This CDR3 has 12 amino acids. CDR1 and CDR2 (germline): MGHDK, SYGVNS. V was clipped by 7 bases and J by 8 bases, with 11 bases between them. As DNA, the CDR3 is TGTGCCAGCAAGGAGGGGGGGGAAAAACTGTTTTTT. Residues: CASKEGGEKLFF.

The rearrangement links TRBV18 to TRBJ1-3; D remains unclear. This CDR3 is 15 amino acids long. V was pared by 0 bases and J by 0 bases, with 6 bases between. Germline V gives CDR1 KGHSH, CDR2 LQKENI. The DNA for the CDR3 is TGTGCCAGCTCACCACCCGGTTTCTCTGGAAACACCATATATTTT. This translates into CASSPPGFSGNTIYF.

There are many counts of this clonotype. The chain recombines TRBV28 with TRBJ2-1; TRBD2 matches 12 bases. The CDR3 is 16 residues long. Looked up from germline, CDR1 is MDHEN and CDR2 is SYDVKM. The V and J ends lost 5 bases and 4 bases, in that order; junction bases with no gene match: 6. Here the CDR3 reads CASSPGTSGYYNEQFF. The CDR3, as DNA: TGTGCCAGCAGTCCGGGGACTAGCGGGTATTACAATGAGCAGTTCTTC.

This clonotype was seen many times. This CDR3 reads CASSPGTYYEQYF. The CDR3 nucleotides read TGTGCCAGCAGTCCCGGGACCTATTACGAGCAGTACTTC. V and J are TRBV27 and TRBJ2-7; D may correspond to TRBD1 or TRBD2 (5 bases each). The germline CDR1 and CDR2 sequences are MNHEY and SMNVEV (reference sequence). The CDR3 is made up of 13 amino acids. Deletions cut 5 bases from V and 4 bases from J, with 12 bases between.

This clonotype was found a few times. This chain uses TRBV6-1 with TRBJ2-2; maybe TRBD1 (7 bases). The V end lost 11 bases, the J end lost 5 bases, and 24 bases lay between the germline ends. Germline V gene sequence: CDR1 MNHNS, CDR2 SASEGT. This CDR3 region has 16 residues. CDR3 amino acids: CAVSVPRGETTGELFF. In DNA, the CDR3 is TGTGCCGTCAGTGTTCCCAGGGGGGAGACAACCGGGGAGCTGTTTTTT.

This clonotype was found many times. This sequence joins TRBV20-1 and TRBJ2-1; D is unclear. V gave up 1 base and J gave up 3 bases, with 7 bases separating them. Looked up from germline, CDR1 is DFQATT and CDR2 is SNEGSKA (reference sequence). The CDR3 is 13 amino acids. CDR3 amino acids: CSARGTDYNEQFF. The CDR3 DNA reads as TGCAGTGCTAGAGGGACCGACTACAATGAGCAGTTCTTC.

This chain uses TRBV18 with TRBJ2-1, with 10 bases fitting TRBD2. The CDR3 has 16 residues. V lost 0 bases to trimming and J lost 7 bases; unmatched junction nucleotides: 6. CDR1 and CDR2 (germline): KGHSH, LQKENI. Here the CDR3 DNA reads TGTGCCAGCTCACCACCGCCTAGCGGGAGTCTAAATGAGCAGTTCTTC. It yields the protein CASSPPPSGSLNEQFF.

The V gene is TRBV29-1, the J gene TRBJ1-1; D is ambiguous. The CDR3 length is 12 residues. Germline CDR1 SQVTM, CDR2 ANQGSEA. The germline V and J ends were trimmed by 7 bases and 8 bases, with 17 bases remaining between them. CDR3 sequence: CSALPAREEAFF. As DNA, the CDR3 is TGCAGCGCCCTCCCCGCTAGGGAGGAAGCTTTCTTT.